The next 20 T cell receptor beta chains were all read from a single sample in a study of blood T cell repertoires in COVID-19 (dated by TCRdb to the early 2020s). Library creation used the immunoSEQ multiplex PCR assay. TCRdb limited this immuneACCESS table to in-frame rearrangements with V and J called. A share of clones is missing; checked studies link under half to unresolved V genes, and the rest is unexplained. The sample table holds roughly 260,000 clones, of which over 75% were seen once. 2.3% of the sample rests with the top ten. Sequencing used peripheral blood. Receptor source: a woman aged 45-59 years with acute or convalescent COVID-19.

The chain recombines TRBV19 with TRBJ2-5; 10 nucleotides line up with TRBD2. With V trimmed by 3 bases and J by 0 bases, 1 base remained unmatched. Looked up from germline, CDR1 is LNHDA and CDR2 is SQIVND (reference sequence). The CDR3 sequence is 15 residues long. Here the CDR3 reads CASSILAGDQETQYF. The CDR3 DNA is TGTGCCAGTAGTATCCTAGCGGGGGACCAAGAGACCCAGTACTTC.

This clone came up once. This chain links TRBV6-6 with TRBJ1-5, with 7 bases fitting TRBD1. This CDR3 has 12 residues. J lost 8 bases, V lost 6 bases, and 4 bases had no gene match. CDR1 is MNHNY, CDR2 SVGAGI, per germline (reference sequence). DNA for the CDR3: TGTGCCAGCAGCGATCAGGGGGAGCCCCAGCATTTT. Amino acid sequence: CASSDQGEPQHF.

The gene calls are TRBV2 and TRBJ2-4; a possible D gene is TRBD2 (6 bases). This CDR3 is 14 amino acids long. V dropped 4 bases and J dropped 0 bases, with 7 bases sitting between them. CDR1 SNHLY and CDR2 FYNNEI come from the germline V gene. This chain's CDR3 is CASSAGVAKNIQYF. CDR3 in DNA: TGTGCCAGCAGTGCGGGAGTAGCCAAAAACATTCAGTACTTC.

CDR3 DNA sequence: TGTGCCAGCACCAAGACTAGCGGGAGTCTCACAGATACGCAGTATTTT. Translation: CASTKTSGSLTDTQYF. This chain links TRBV25-1 with TRBJ2-3; 12 positions match TRBD2. Germline loops: CDR1 MGHDK, CDR2 SYGVNS. This CDR3 is built from 16 residues. With 7 bases clipped from V and 2 bases from J, the junction kept 7 bases outside the gene matches. The complete variable domain, with remaining parts taken from reference TRBV25-1 and TRBJ2-3, reads EADIYQTPRYLVIGTGKKITLECSQTMGHDKMYWYQQDPGMELHLIHYSYGVNSTEKGDLSSESTVSRIRTEHFPLTLESARPSHTSQYLCASTKTSGSLTDTQYFGPGTRLTVL.

This chain links TRBV19 with TRBJ2-7; 12 bases line up with TRBD2. The junction had 10 bases not matched to a gene; V was cut back by 3 bases and J by 4 bases. Germline V gives CDR1 LNHDA, CDR2 SQIVND (reference sequence). The CDR3 is 17 residues long. The CDR3 loop reads CASSMVLRTSGMYEQYF. The CDR3 DNA follows: TGTGCCAGTAGTATGGTCCTCCGGACTAGCGGGATGTACGAGCAGTACTTC.

V usage is TRBV27 and J usage is TRBJ2-5; a possible D gene is TRBD1 (6 bases). The CDR3 spans 15 residues. Trimming removed 3 bases at V and 7 bases at J, with 18 bases between. Germline V gives CDR1 MNHEY, CDR2 SMNVEV (reference sequence). The CDR3 nucleotides read TGTGCCAGCAGTTTGGACAGTCCCTACAGCGGGACCCAGTACTTC. This codes for CASSLDSPYSGTQYF.

The V and J genes are TRBV28 and TRBJ1-2; D ambiguous. This CDR3 spans 11 amino acids. V was pared by 3 bases and J by 6 bases, with 5 bases between. Germline V gives CDR1 MDHEN, CDR2 SYDVKM. The CDR3 bases are TGTGCCAGCAGTTTGCCAGATGGCTACACCTTC. Amino acids: CASSLPDGYTF.

This rearrangement joins TRBV27 to TRBJ1-5; tentatively, D is TRBD1 (5 bases). The CDR3 totals 14 residues. Germline lookup yields CDR1 MNHEY and CDR2 SMNVEV (reference sequence). V gave up 5 bases and J gave up 6 bases, with 14 bases separating them. The CDR3 loop reads CASSHTGGFQPQHF. The CDR3 DNA is TGTGCCAGCAGTCACACCGGGGGGTTTCAGCCCCAGCATTTT.

This clone appeared once. The CDR3 here is CAWRQGLGSRSVLTF. The CDR3 DNA reads as TGTGCCTGGAGACAGGGGTTGGGTTCTCGCTCCGTCCTGACTTTC. The rearrangement joins TRBV30 to TRBJ2-6, with TRBD1 identical over 7 bases. This CDR3 region has 15 residues. V was pared by 3 bases and J by 12 bases, with 14 bases of the junction left unmatched. From germline, CDR1 is GTSNPN and CDR2 SVGIG (reference sequence).

The chain recombines TRBV5-6 with TRBJ1-5; D unclear. Trimming removed 0 bases from V and 0 bases from J, with 4 bases in between. There are 14 residues in the CDR3. Germline CDR1 and CDR2: SGHDT and YYEEEE. CDR3 DNA sequence: TGTGCCAGCAGCTTGGGACATAGCAATCAGCCCCAGCATTTT. Protein product: CASSLGHSNQPQHF.

This chain links TRBV10-3 with TRBJ2-1; the match to TRBD2 covers 11 bases. Trimming took 0 bases from V and 3 from J; bases not matched to a gene: 13. In germline, CDR1 is ENHRY, CDR2 SYGVKD. The CDR3 totals 20 residues. The CDR3 nucleotides are TGTGCCATCAGTGAGTCGGAAGGACTAGCGGGTGAAAAGGTCTACAATGAGCAGTTCTTC. Protein: CAISESEGLAGEKVYNEQFF.

The chain couples TRBV6-1 to TRBJ2-1, with 11 bases fitting TRBD2. V was clipped by 3 bases and J by 7 bases; unmatched bases: 8. The length of the CDR3 is 16 residues. Germline CDR1 MNHNS, CDR2 SASEGT. The CDR3 DNA reads TGTGCCAGCAGTGAGTGGGAGACTAGCGGGATGAATGAGCAGTTCTTC. Residues: CASSEWETSGMNEQFF.

The V and J genes are TRBV20-1 and TRBJ1-2, with D uncertain. The CDR3 runs to 12 residues. The germline gives CDR1 DFQATT, CDR2 SNEGSKA (reference sequence). Trimming took off 3 bases at V and 3 bases at J, with 8 bases between the two ends. The CDR3 sequence is CSASRQDYGYTF. The CDR3 DNA reads TGCAGTGCTAGTAGGCAGGACTATGGCTACACCTTC.

This clone has more than one count but fewer than ten. The J gene is TRBJ2-7, the V gene TRBV4-1; 7 bases align to TRBD1. Germline V gene data show CDR1 as MGHRA and CDR2 as YSYEKL. This CDR3 is 14 amino acids long. The V segment lost 1 base and the J segment 4 bases; nucleotides outside the gene matches: 4. The CDR3 region is CASSQGDSRYEQYF. CDR3 nucleotides: TGCGCCAGCAGCCAAGGGGACAGTAGGTACGAGCAGTACTTC.

The rearrangement links TRBV12-5 to TRBJ2-5; tentatively, D is TRBD1 (6 bases). V was pared by 0 bases and J by 4 bases, with 15 bases between. Germline lookup yields CDR1 LGHNT and CDR2 FRNRAP. CDR3 length equals 16 residues. CDR3 region: CASGLVTGLTPETQYF. The DNA of the CDR3 is TGTGCTAGTGGTTTGGTGACAGGCCTGACCCCAGAGACCCAGTACTTC.

The chain joins TRBV7-8 to TRBJ1-1; 7 bases are a match to TRBD1. There are 13 residues in the CDR3. The V segment lost 5 bases and the J segment 3 bases; nucleotides outside the gene matches: 3. Germline-derived CDR1 and CDR2 are SGHVS and FQNEAQ. CDR3: CASSRQGYTEAFF. The CDR3 bases are TGTGCCAGCAGCCGACAGGGTTACACTGAAGCTTTCTTT.

This chain connects TRBV6-1 to TRBJ1-1; 7 positions agree with TRBD1. CDR3 length equals 15 residues. The V gene end was trimmed by 3 bases and the J gene end by 2 bases; junction bases not matched to a gene: 6. In germline, CDR1 is MNHNS, CDR2 SASEGT. CDR3 in amino acids: CASSDEGQANTEAFF. The CDR3 DNA reads TGTGCCAGCAGTGACGAAGGACAGGCCAACACTGAAGCTTTCTTT.

V usage is TRBV6-5 and J usage is TRBJ1-6; D gene ambiguous. The CDR3 is 15 amino acids. V was cut by 6 bases and J by 4 bases, with 13 bases left in between. Germline CDR1 reads MNHEY; CDR2 reads SVGAGI. The CDR3 bases are TGTGCCAGCAGACACAGCTATTCGTATAATTCACCCCTCCACTTT. It specifies CASRHSYSYNSPLHF.

A remark on this clone: Additional DNA sequences in this sample encode the identical CDR3. The chain has TRBV6-1 and TRBJ1-6; D is perhaps TRBD1 (5 bases). The CDR3 has 14 amino acids. Germline loops: CDR1 MNHNS, CDR2 SASEGT. V was pared by 2 bases and J by 6 bases, with 8 bases between. The CDR3 sequence is CASSELQVNSPLHF. CDR3 sequence (DNA): TGTGCCAGCAGTGAACTACAGGTTAATTCACCCCTCCACTTT.

V is TRBV12-3 or TRBV12-4 and J is TRBJ2-1, with D perhaps matching TRBD2 (6 bases). Deletions cut 6 bases from V and 9 bases from J, with 15 bases between. This CDR3 has 13 residues. The chain's CDR3 is CASSERALSEQFF. The CDR3 bases are TGTGCCAGCAGCGAGCGGGCCTTAAGTGAGCAGTTCTTC.